What follows are 13 T cell receptor beta chains derived from one specimen sequenced in a study of cytomegalovirus exposure and HLA in healthy donors (TCRdb year 2017). The library was obtained by the immunoSEQ multiplex PCR assay. A mixture of 60 forward primers for TCR Vbeta segments and 13 reverse primers for TCR Jbeta segments was used in the multiplex PCR. TCRdb took this table from immuneACCESS and kept in-frame rearrangements with V and J called. Such tables lack part of the clones; where checked against another copy, unresolved V genes explain under half of the gap, and the rest is unexplained. This sample lists approximately 160,000 clones; about 80% were detected once. Around 5% of the sample is in the top ten clones. The specimen was PBMCs. These receptor sequences come from a man younger than 30 in good health and CMV-seronegative.

The chain links TRBV6-5 to TRBJ2-5; D perhaps matches TRBD1 (6 bases). The CDR3 totals 15 residues. Germline V lookup: CDR1 MNHEY, CDR2 SVGAGI. The V gene lost 7 bases and the J gene lost 1 base, with 16 bases spanning the gap. In nucleotides, the CDR3 is TGTGCCAGCACCCAGGACAGAGGGACCCAAGAGACCCAGTACTTC. This gives the protein CASTQDRGTQETQYF.

The chain links TRBV29-1 to TRBJ2-7; 8 bases are a match to TRBD2. Trimming removed 5 bases from V and 5 bases from J; junction bases left unmatched: 11. The CDR3 runs to 14 residues. Germline CDR1 SQVTM, CDR2 ANQGSEA. CDR3 residues: CSVLSGGPGNEQYF. The CDR3 DNA is TGCAGCGTTTTATCGGGGGGGCCTGGTAACGAGCAGTACTTC.

This chain joins TRBV18 and TRBJ1-1; TRBD1 agrees at 7 bases. Germline assignment: CDR1 KGHSH and CDR2 LQKENI. This CDR3 has 13 amino acids. V gave up 3 bases and J gave up 8 bases; unmatched junction bases: 6. CDR3 protein: CASSPPEGAEAFF. In nucleotides, the CDR3 is TGTGCCAGCTCACCCCCAGAGGGGGCAGAAGCTTTCTTT.

Here the CDR3 DNA reads TGTGCCAGCAGCTTAGCGCGATATCAGCCCCAGCATTTT. It yields the protein CASSLARYQPQHF. This chain connects TRBV7-2 to TRBJ1-5; D gene ambiguous. Germline values: CDR1 SGHTA, CDR2 FQGNSA. With 0 bases removed from V and 5 bases from J, the gap between germline ends came to 5 bases. This CDR3 region has 13 residues.

Turning to this clone: This same CDR3 is encoded by further DNA sequences in the sample. The chain uses TRBV6-5 and TRBJ1-5, with 9 bases that match TRBD1. Germline-derived CDR1 and CDR2 are MNHEY and SVGAGI. Unmatched junction bases numbered 7, after V lost 6 bases and J lost 7 bases. This CDR3 is 14 amino acids long. CDR3 loop: CASSPQGAGQPQHF. The CDR3 nucleotides are TGTGCCAGCAGCCCACAGGGGGCCGGACAGCCCCAGCATTTT.

The V and J genes are TRBV19 and TRBJ1-2; a weak D match, TRBD1 (5 bases). In germline, CDR1 is LNHDA, CDR2 SQIVND (reference sequence). V lost 2 bases, J lost 6 bases, and 7 bases lay in between. The CDR3 is 12 residues long. In nucleotides, the CDR3 is TGTGCCAGTAGTATAAAAGGGGATGGCTACACCTTC. This gives the protein CASSIKGDGYTF.

CDR3 loop: CASSVAGRVNEQFF. The CDR3, as DNA: TGTGCCAGCTCAGTTGCAGGGAGGGTCAATGAGCAGTTCTTC. The rearrangement uses TRBV18 and TRBJ2-1; 7 bases map to TRBD2. The CDR3 sequence is 14 residues long. J was trimmed by 6 bases and V by 5 bases; bases with no gene match: 7. Looked up from germline, CDR1 is KGHSH and CDR2 is LQKENI.

The chain carries TRBV2 and TRBJ1-2; D is unresolved. Trimming pared 5 bases from V and 5 bases from J, leaving 9 bases between. This CDR3 region has 12 residues. CDR1 and CDR2 from the germline V gene are SNHLY and FYNNEI. CDR3 region: CASSSRTYGYTF. The CDR3 DNA follows: TGTGCCAGCAGTTCTCGAACTTATGGCTACACCTTC.

The chain uses TRBV2 and TRBJ2-2; 7 bases fit TRBD2. Germline V lookup: CDR1 SNHLY, CDR2 FYNNEI. The CDR3 loop spans 16 amino acids. V shed 6 bases and J 3 bases; nucleotides not matched to a gene: 10. The CDR3 protein is CASRGQRGLYTGELFF. CDR3 coding DNA: TGTGCCAGCAGAGGTCAGCGGGGATTGTACACCGGGGAGCTGTTTTTT.

This chain links TRBV12-5 with TRBJ2-1; 7 nucleotides line up with TRBD2. V was pared by 4 bases and J by 6 bases, with 12 bases of the junction left unmatched. Germline CDR1 is LGHNT and CDR2 is FRNRAP. This CDR3 has 16 residues. This CDR3 is CASGSPASGDRNEQFF. In DNA, the CDR3 is TGTGCTAGTGGTTCCCCGGCCAGCGGGGATCGCAATGAGCAGTTCTTC.

In this sample, this clone turned up once. The chain links TRBV30 to TRBJ2-2; 8 bases are a match to TRBD2. CDR1 and CDR2 (germline): GTSNPN, SVGIG (reference sequence). Germline trimming cut 1 base from V and 6 bases from J; bases unmatched to any gene: 7. The CDR3 has 15 residues. The CDR3 is CAWSGSGSTSGELFF. The DNA of the CDR3 is TGTGCCTGGAGTGGGAGCGGGAGTACGTCCGGGGAGCTGTTTTTT.

The CDR3 reads CASRNDREAFF. The DNA of the CDR3 is TGTGCCAGCAGGAATGACAGGGAAGCTTTCTTT. The chain is built from TRBV6-6 and TRBJ1-1; a possible D gene is TRBD1 (6 bases). The germline CDR1 and CDR2 sequences are MNHNY and SVGAGI (reference sequence). The V end lost 6 bases, the J end lost 8 bases, and 10 bases lay between the germline ends. CDR3 length: 11 amino acids.

The chain has TRBV28 and TRBJ2-1; D may be TRBD2 (6 bases). V lost 5 bases to trimming and J lost 4 bases, with 15 bases between them. Germline V gene lookup returns CDR1 MDHEN and CDR2 SYDVKM. The CDR3 spans 15 residues. The CDR3 bases are TGTGCCAGCAGTCCCTTAGCGGAGCCGTACAATGAGCAGTTCTTC. Residues: CASSPLAEPYNEQFF.